This TCR beta chain was captured by sequencing in a study of Graves' ophthalmopathy and Graves' hyperthyroidism. General study findings and limits: Ophthalmopathy was separated from stable hyperthyroidism by a 13-signature model with around 89% sensitivity and 65% to 82% specificity. The model achieved 70.59% sensitivity and roughly 72% specificity for ophthalmopathy progression.

The authors amplified TCR beta CDR3 regions from RNA transcripts. First-round RT-PCR with HTBI primers preceded a second-round multiplex PCR. A single record per CDR3 protein comes from TCRdb applying MiXCR to the multiplex PCR reads. The sample carries some 520,000 distinct CDR3 sequences, roughly 14% recorded once. V shed 5 bases and J shed 0 bases, with 10 bases lying between them. The CDR3 is 14 residues long. Germline V gives CDR1 MNHEY, CDR2 SMNVEV (reference sequence). This clonotype was detected many times. The antigen is not known. Researchers turned away patients with other autoimmune diseases, uncontrolled infections, pregnancy or lactation. The authors diagnosed from clinical symptoms, serum thyroxine, TRAb, thyroid ultrasound and orbital computed tomography.

The chain has TRBV27 and TRBJ2-5, with D tentatively TRBD1 (6 bases). This TCR came from a young woman with Graves' ophthalmopathy. Sequenced input: blood. For the CDR3, the DNA is TGTGCCAGCAGTAAGTGGACAGACCAAGAGACCCAGTACTTC. Its translation is CASSKWTDQETQYF.